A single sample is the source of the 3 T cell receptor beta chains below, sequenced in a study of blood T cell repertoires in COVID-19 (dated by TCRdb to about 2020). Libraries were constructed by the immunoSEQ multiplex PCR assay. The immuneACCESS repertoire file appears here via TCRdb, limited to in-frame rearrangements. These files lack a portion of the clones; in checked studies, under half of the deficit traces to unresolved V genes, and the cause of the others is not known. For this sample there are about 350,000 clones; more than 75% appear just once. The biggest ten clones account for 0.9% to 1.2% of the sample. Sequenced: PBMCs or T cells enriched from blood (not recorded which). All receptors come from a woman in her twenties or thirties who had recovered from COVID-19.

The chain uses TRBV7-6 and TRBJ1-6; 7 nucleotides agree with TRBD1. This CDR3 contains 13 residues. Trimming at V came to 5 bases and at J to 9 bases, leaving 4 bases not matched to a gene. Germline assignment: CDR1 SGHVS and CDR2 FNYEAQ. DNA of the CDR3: TGTGCCAGCAGCCGACAGGGTGGTTCACCCCTCCACTTT. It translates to CASSRQGGSPLHF.

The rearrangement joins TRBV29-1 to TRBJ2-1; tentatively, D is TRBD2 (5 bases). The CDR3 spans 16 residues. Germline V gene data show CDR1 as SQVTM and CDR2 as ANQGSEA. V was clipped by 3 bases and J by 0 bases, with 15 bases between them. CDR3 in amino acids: CSVEGRRGSSYNEQFF. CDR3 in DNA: TGCAGCGTTGAGGGTCGCCGAGGGAGCTCCTACAATGAGCAGTTCTTC.

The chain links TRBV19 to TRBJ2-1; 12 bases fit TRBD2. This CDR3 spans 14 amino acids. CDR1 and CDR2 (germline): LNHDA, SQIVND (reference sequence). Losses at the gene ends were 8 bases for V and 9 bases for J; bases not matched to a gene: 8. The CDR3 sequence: CASSLAGGPIEQFF. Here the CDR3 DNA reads TGTGCCAGTTCTCTAGCGGGGGGGCCTATTGAGCAGTTCTTC.